The 25 T cell receptor beta chains given below trace back to one sample, sequenced in a study of blood T cells in healthy people across ages. With a J-beta primer mix and a sample-barcoded 5' primer, a second PCR ran 7 to 11 cycles. Via MiXCR, TCRdb re-called the 5' RACE reads, giving one row per CDR3 protein. The sample has some 1,500,000 distinct CDR3 sequences, about 42% seen once. The sample consisted of blood. The origin of the receptors is a woman between 18 and 29 years old in good health.

This clonotype has a count of ten or more. The chain is built from TRBV27 and TRBJ2-7; 9 positions agree with TRBD1. CDR3 length: 14 residues. V lost 6 bases and J lost 1; bases outside the gene matches: 4. Germline CDR1 and CDR2: MNHEY and SMNVEV (reference sequence). The CDR3 reads CASRGTGSSYEQYF. CDR3 DNA sequence: TGTGCCAGCAGAGGGACAGGGTCTTCCTACGAGCAGTACTTC.

In its sample, this clonotype was seen a few times. The rearrangement joins TRBV6-5 to TRBJ1-2; D perhaps matches TRBD1 (5 bases). The CDR3 is made up of 15 amino acids. V was cut by 1 base and J by 4 bases, with 13 bases left in between. The germline V gene encodes CDR1 MNHEY and CDR2 SVGAGI. CDR3 in amino acids: CASSYFVGGTYGYTF. The DNA of the CDR3 is TGTGCCAGCAGTTACTTTGTCGGGGGAACCTATGGCTACACCTTC.

This clonotype came up once. The rearrangement uses TRBV12-3 or TRBV12-4 and TRBJ1-2, with 12 bases lining up with TRBD1. V shed 4 bases, J shed 8 bases, and the junction held 11 bases outside the gene matches. This CDR3 contains 16 residues. DNA for the CDR3: TGTGCCAGCAGTTCCAATGGGGACAGGGGGCTGAAGGGCTACACCTTC. Translating it yields CASSSNGDRGLKGYTF.

The chain joins TRBV20-1 to TRBJ2-1, with 8 positions matching TRBD1. The CDR3 loop spans 14 amino acids. The V and J ends lost 1 base and 8 bases, in that order; junction bases with no gene match: 7. The germline CDR1 and CDR2 sequences are DFQATT and SNEGSKA (reference sequence). In nucleotides, the CDR3 is TGCAGTGCTAGAGGCGGACAGGGAGGCTATGAGCAGTTCTTC. Translated, it gives CSARGGQGGYEQFF.

The sample holds many counts of this clonotype. CDR3 region: CASSLGPGYTDTQYF. In nucleotides, the CDR3 is TGTGCCAGCAGCTTAGGGCCCGGTTACACAGATACGCAGTATTTT. J is TRBJ2-3 and V is TRBV7-2; D remains unclear. Germline CDR1 reads SGHTA; CDR2 reads FQGNSA. V gave up 1 base and J gave up 2 bases, with 10 bases separating them. The CDR3 runs to 15 residues. The whole variable domain, filled in from reference TRBV7-2 and TRBJ2-3, reads GAGVSQSPSNKVTEKGKDVELRCDPISGHTALYWYRQSLGQGLEFLIYFQGNSAPDKSGLPSDRFSAERTGGSVSTLTIQRTQQEDSAVYLCASSLGPGYTDTQYFGPGTRLTVL.

This sequence joins TRBV20-1 and TRBJ2-7; D is unclear. The V and J ends lost 0 bases and 6 bases respectively, with 9 bases between them. CDR3 length equals 12 residues. Germline loops: CDR1 DFQATT, CDR2 SNEGSKA (reference sequence). CDR3 protein: CSARDRAGEQYF. The CDR3 coding sequence is TGCAGTGCTAGAGATCGGGCTGGCGAGCAGTACTTC.

This clonotype occurred once. The chain has TRBV28 and TRBJ2-4, with 10 bases lining up with TRBD2. The CDR3 has 18 amino acids. After removal of 1 base from V and 0 bases from J, the junction contained 6 bases not matched to a gene. The V gene's germline CDR1 is MDHEN and CDR2 SYDVKM. In DNA, the CDR3 is TGTGCCAGCAGTTTATTAGCGGGAGGACTACTAGCCAAAAACATTCAGTACTTC. This sequence encodes CASSLLAGGLLAKNIQYF.

The chain couples TRBV10-2 to TRBJ2-7; D is unclear. Germline V lookup: CDR1 WSHSY, CDR2 SAAADI. V lost 3 bases and J lost 1, with 13 bases in between. The CDR3 length is 15 residues. In nucleotides, the CDR3 is TGCGCCAGCAGTGAATTGGCTCGTTCGTCCTACGAGCAGTACTTC. It translates to CASSELARSSYEQYF.

Only one count was recorded for this clonotype. The rearrangement joins TRBV2 to TRBJ1-4; TRBD1 agrees at 8 bases. The V gene's germline CDR1 is SNHLY and CDR2 FYNNEI. CDR3 length: 17 residues. V was pared by 6 bases and J by 8 bases, with 17 bases of the junction left unmatched. The CDR3 bases are TGTGCCAGCAGAGACCCGGGACAGGCTAGCCTACTCGAAAAACTGTTTTTT. Encoded protein: CASRDPGQASLLEKLFF.

The gene calls are TRBV6-2 or TRBV6-3 and TRBJ2-1; D unclear. Germline values: CDR1 MNHEY, CDR2 SVGEGT. This CDR3 is built from 12 residues. V lost 2 bases and J 10 bases, leaving 9 bases between the germline ends. The chain's CDR3 is CASSYRRYEQFF. The CDR3 DNA reads as TGTGCCAGCAGTTACCGGCGCTACGAGCAGTTCTTC.

This chain links TRBV27 with TRBJ1-2, with TRBD1 matching 7 bases. V was clipped by 7 bases and J by 6 bases; unmatched bases: 11. CDR1 and CDR2 from the germline V gene are MNHEY and SMNVEV (reference sequence). CDR3 size: 14 residues. CDR3: CASTQRGGLNGYTF. In DNA form, the CDR3 reads TGTGCCAGCACCCAAAGAGGGGGCTTAAATGGCTACACCTTC.

V gene TRBV28 combines with J gene TRBJ2-7; tentative D call: TRBD2 (6 bases). The CDR3 is made up of 13 amino acids. Germline V gene data show CDR1 as MDHEN and CDR2 as SYDVKM. Trimming removed 8 bases at V and 2 bases at J, with 13 bases between. CDR3 coding DNA: TGTGCCAGCCTTGGGGGAGGCACCTACGAGCAGTACTTC. This gives the protein CASLGGGTYEQYF.

CDR3 coding DNA: TGCAGTGCAGCGCTAGCAATACTAACGCAGTATTTT. Translating gives CSAALAILTQYF. The chain uses TRBV20-1 and TRBJ2-3; a weak D match, TRBD2 (5 bases). This CDR3 is 12 amino acids long. Per germline, CDR1 DFQATT and CDR2 SNEGSKA (reference sequence). V was shortened by 6 bases and J by 9 bases, with 16 bases between the two germline ends.

The genes are TRBV27 and TRBJ1-2; D unresolved. Germline values: CDR1 MNHEY, CDR2 SMNVEV (reference sequence). The CDR3 length is 13 residues. V was clipped by 7 bases and J by 6 bases, with 15 bases between them. In DNA form, the CDR3 reads TGTGCCAGCACCTCGGGTTGGGCTAATGGCTACACCTTC. This translates into CASTSGWANGYTF.

Only one count was recorded for this clonotype. J is TRBJ2-1 and V is TRBV27, with 9 positions matching TRBD1. This CDR3 spans 16 amino acids. J gave up 9 bases and V 4 bases, and 13 bases lay outside the gene matches. Per the germline V gene, CDR1 is MNHEY and CDR2 is SMNVEV (reference sequence). CDR3 sequence (DNA): TGTGCCAGCAGTTCCATCCCGGGACAGGGTTCAGGTGAGCAGTTCTTC. This sequence encodes CASSSIPGQGSGEQFF.

V and J are TRBV7-2 and TRBJ2-1; 8 nucleotides match TRBD1. Gene TRBJ2-7 matches the end of the DNA better, so the J call may be wrong. This CDR3 contains 14 residues. Germline values: CDR1 SGHTA, CDR2 FQGNSA. CDR3 in amino acids: CASSFRQGNYEQYF. The CDR3 DNA sequence: TGTGCCAGCAGCTTCCGACAGGGGAACTACGAGCAGTACTTC.

This clonotype was counted a few times. CDR3 sequence reads: CSVAGGLNTEAFF. In DNA, the CDR3 is TGCAGCGTGGCAGGGGGCCTAAACACTGAAGCTTTCTTT. This chain uses TRBV29-1 with TRBJ1-1; TRBD1 agrees at 8 bases. This CDR3 has 13 amino acids. Germline CDR1 is SQVTM and CDR2 is ANQGSEA. The J segment lost 2 bases and the V segment lost 6 bases, leaving 5 bases of the junction unmatched.

The CDR3 is CASSSRASGGNYNEQFF. The CDR3 coding sequence is TGTGCCAGCAGCTCCCGGGCTAGCGGGGGGAACTACAATGAGCAGTTCTTC. The chain has TRBV7-9 and TRBJ2-1; 11 nucleotides match TRBD2. Per the germline V gene, CDR1 is SEHNR and CDR2 is FQNEAQ (reference sequence). V trimming: 4 bases; J trimming: 3 bases; junction bases outside the gene matches: 8. The length of the CDR3 is 17 residues. The full variable domain, completed using reference TRBV7-9 and TRBJ2-1, is DTGVSQNPRHKITKRGQNVTFRCDPISEHNRLYWYRQTLGQGPEFLTYFQNEAQLEKSRLLSDRFSAERPKGSFSTLEIQRTEQGDSAMYLCASSSRASGGNYNEQFFGPGTRLTVL.

Only a few counts were recorded for this clonotype. The chain is built from TRBV20-1 and TRBJ1-4; D call uncertain. The CDR3 has 13 residues. Trimming removed 5 bases from V and 0 bases from J, with 7 bases in between. The germline gives CDR1 DFQATT, CDR2 SNEGSKA (reference sequence). The CDR3, as DNA: TGCAGTGCTTCAGTTGCAACTAATGAAAAACTGTTTTTT. This translates into CSASVATNEKLFF.

This clonotype was recorded once. This rearrangement joins TRBV4-3 to TRBJ1-6; TRBD1 agrees at 7 bases. Germline lookup yields CDR1 LGHNA and CDR2 YSLEER. The CDR3 runs to 16 residues. V lost 0 bases and J lost 7; bases outside the gene matches: 6. The CDR3 here is CASSQDNGRGNSPLHF. The CDR3 region has the DNA TGCGCCAGCAGCCAAGATAATGGCAGGGGGAATTCACCCCTCCACTTT.

The chain carries TRBV20-1 and TRBJ2-7, with 11 bases lining up with TRBD2. Germline CDR1 is DFQATT and CDR2 is SNEGSKA (reference sequence). J lost 7 bases, V lost 4 bases, and 12 bases had no gene match. This CDR3 region has 15 residues. CDR3 nucleotide sequence: TGCAGTGCTATCTCTGTAGCGGGGGGGCAAAATGAGCAGTACTTC. It translates to CSAISVAGGQNEQYF.

This clonotype was seen only a few times. The chain carries TRBV20-1 and TRBJ1-2, with 7 bases that match TRBD1. The CDR3 covers 13 residues. Per germline, CDR1 DFQATT and CDR2 SNEGSKA (reference sequence). J lost 3 bases, V lost 3 bases, and 4 bases had no gene match. CDR3 sequence reads: CSASQRGHYGYTF. Written as DNA, the CDR3 is TGCAGTGCTAGTCAGAGGGGGCACTATGGCTACACCTTC.

The chain employs TRBV20-1 and TRBJ2-3; TRBD2 aligns across 7 bases. Unmatched junction bases numbered 6, after V lost 3 bases and J lost 0 bases. The CDR3 loop spans 15 amino acids. Germline V CDR1 and CDR2: DFQATT, SNEGSKA (reference sequence). The CDR3 region has the DNA TGCAGTGCTAGGAAAGCGGGGCCTAGCACAGATACGCAGTATTTT. It encodes CSARKAGPSTDTQYF.

The table lists this clonotype with many counts. The J gene is TRBJ1-5, the V gene TRBV28, with TRBD1 identical over 11 bases. The CDR3 contains 15 residues. The trim removed 5 bases at V and 5 bases at J, leaving 5 bases unmatched. Germline V gene data show CDR1 as MDHEN and CDR2 as SYDVKM. The CDR3 DNA follows: TGTGCCAGCAGTCCCGGGACAGGGGGTTATCAGCCCCAGCATTTT. Its translation is CASSPGTGGYQPQHF. The full variable domain, with the rest looked up from reference TRBV28 and TRBJ1-5, is DVKVTQSSRYLVKRTGEKVFLECVQDMDHENMFWYRQDPGLGLRLIYFSYDVKMKEKGDIPEGYSVSREKKERFSLILESASTNQTSMYLCASSPGTGGYQPQHFGDGTRLSIL.

This clonotype appeared a few times. This chain uses TRBV29-1 with TRBJ2-3; the D gene is possibly TRBD2 (5 bases). The CDR3 spans 12 residues. Germline CDR1 is SQVTM and CDR2 is ANQGSEA. The V end was cut by 2 bases, the J end by 7 bases, with 10 bases between. The CDR3 here is CSVESLANTQYF. CDR3 nucleotide sequence: TGCAGCGTTGAATCCCTAGCAAATACGCAGTATTTT.